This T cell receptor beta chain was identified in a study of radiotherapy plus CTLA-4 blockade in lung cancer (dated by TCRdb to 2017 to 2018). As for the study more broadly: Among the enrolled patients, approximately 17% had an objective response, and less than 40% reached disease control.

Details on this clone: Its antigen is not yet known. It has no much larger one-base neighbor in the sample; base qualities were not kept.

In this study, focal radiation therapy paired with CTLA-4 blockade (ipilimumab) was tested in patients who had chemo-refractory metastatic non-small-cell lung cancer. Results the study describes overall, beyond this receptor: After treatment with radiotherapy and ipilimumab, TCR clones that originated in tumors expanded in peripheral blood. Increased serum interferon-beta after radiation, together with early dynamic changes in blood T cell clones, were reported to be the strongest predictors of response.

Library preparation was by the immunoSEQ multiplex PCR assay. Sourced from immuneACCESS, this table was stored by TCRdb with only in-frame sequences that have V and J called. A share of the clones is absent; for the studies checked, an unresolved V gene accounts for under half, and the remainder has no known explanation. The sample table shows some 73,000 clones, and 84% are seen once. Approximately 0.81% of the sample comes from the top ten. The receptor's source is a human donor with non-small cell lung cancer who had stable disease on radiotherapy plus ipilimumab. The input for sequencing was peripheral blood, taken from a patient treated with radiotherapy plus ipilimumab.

The nucleotide sequence is given as TGTGCCAGCTCACCCTCGAGAGGGGTAGGCGAGCAGTACTTC. Its protein reads: CASSPSRGVGEQYF. This sequence uses TRBV18 and TRBJ2-7; the D gene cannot be resolved beyond TRBD1 or TRBD2, each matching 5 bases. The junction shows trimming of 3 bases on V and 6 bases on J, plus 15 bases between the germline ends. CDR1 and CDR2 are drawn from the germline V gene: KGHSH, LQKENI. The CDR3 has 14 amino acids, counting the end cysteine and phenylalanine. The DNA shown is the 42-base CDR3, in frame from base 1.